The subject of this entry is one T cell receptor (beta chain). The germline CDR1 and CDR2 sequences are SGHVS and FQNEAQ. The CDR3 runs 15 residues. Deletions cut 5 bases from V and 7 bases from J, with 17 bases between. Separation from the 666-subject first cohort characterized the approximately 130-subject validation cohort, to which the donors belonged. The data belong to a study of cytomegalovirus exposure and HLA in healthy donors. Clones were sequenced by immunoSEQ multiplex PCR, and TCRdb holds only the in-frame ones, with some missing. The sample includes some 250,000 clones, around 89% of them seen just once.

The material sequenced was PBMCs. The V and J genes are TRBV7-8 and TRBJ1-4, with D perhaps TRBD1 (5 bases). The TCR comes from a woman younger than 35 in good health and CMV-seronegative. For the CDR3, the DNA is TGTGCCAGCAGCCTAGAAAGGAGGGACCGTGAAAAACTGTTTTTT. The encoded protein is CASSLERRDREKLFF. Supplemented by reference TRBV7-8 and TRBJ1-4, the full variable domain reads GAGVSQSPRYKVAKRGQDVALRCDPISGHVSLFWYQQALGQGPEFLTYFQNEAQLDKSGLPSDRFFAERPEGSVSTLKIQRTQQEDSAVYLCASSLERRDREKLFFGSGTQLSVL.